This is a list of T cell receptor beta chains from one sample in a study of cytomegalovirus exposure and HLA in healthy donors. The data were produced by immunoSEQ multiplex PCR, yet TCRdb's version contains in-frame clones alone and is incomplete. The data contain about 120,000 clones, 75% of them singletons. The sequencing input was PBMCs. These receptors all stem from a middle-aged woman in good health and CMV-seropositive. Each CDR3 is given with its conserved first and last residue. A D gene is named only where the DNA matches it firmly. A row's size may be missing; if present it is once, few, many or a size class.

>.|TRBJ1-2|once|TRBV7-9
CASSLIGAGRYGYTF
TGTGCCAGCAGCTTAATTGGAGCAGGGCGCTATGGCTACACCTTC
>.|TRBJ2-1|.|TRBV14
CASSQVLVGTPIF
TGTGCCAGCAGCCAAGTTCTAGTCGGGACTCCGATCTTC
>.|TRBJ2-3|few|TRBV5-1
CASRDMSTDTQYF
TGCGCCAGCAGAGACATGAGCACAGATACGCAGTATTTT
>.|TRBJ2-2|once|TRBV29-1
CSVEGLANTGELLF
TGCAGCGTTGAGGGGCTAGCGAACACCGGGGAGCTGCTTTTT
>.|TRBJ1-1|once|TRBV5-1
CASSATKTGYGIGNTEAFF
TGCGCCAGCAGCGCGACCAAAACAGGGTATGGAATCGGAAACACTGAAGCTTTCTTT
>.|TRBJ2-7|.|TRBV6-5
CASGLTAEQYF
TGTGCCAGCGGCCTGACAGCCGAGCAGTACTTC
>.|TRBJ2-2|medium-sized|TRBV5-4
CASGSAGYTGELFF
TGTGCCAGCGGATCCGCCGGGTACACCGGGGAGCTGTTTTTT
>.|TRBJ1-5|.|TRBV18
CASSPDTGGLNQPQHF
TGTGCCAGCTCACCGGATACGGGGGGCCTCAATCAGCCCCAGCATTTT
>TRBD1|TRBJ1-1|.|TRBV15
CATSRPTGITEAFF
TGTGCCACCAGCAGACCGACAGGGATCACTGAAGCTTTCTTT
>TRBD1|TRBJ2-3|.|TRBV7-8
CASSLAIGQASDTQYF
TGTGCCAGCAGCTTAGCCATCGGACAGGCATCTGATACGCAGTATTTT
>.|TRBJ1-2|.|TRBV6-1
CASSEQPRGRSGYTF
TGTGCCAGCAGTGAACAGCCCAGGGGAAGAAGTGGCTACACCTTC
>TRBD1|TRBJ1-4|once|TRBV5-1
CASSSGTGQAGEKLFF
TGCGCCAGCAGCTCGGGTACCGGACAGGCCGGGGAAAAACTGTTTTTT
>.|TRBJ2-3|.|TRBV15
CATSTGYSTDTQYF
TGTGCCACCAGTACAGGGTATTCGACAGATACGCAGTATTTT
>TRBD1|TRBJ2-7|.|TRBV19
CASSIAHRGPYEQYF
TGTGCCAGTAGTATAGCCCACAGGGGGCCTTACGAGCAGTACTTC
>TRBD1|TRBJ1-5|.|TRBV7-6
CASSLVVRDSYQPQHF
TGTGCCAGCAGCTTAGTCGTTCGGGACAGCTATCAGCCCCAGCATTTT
>TRBD2|TRBJ2-5|.|TRBV7-9
CASTGGAYQETQYF
TGTGCCAGCACCGGGGGGGCTTACCAAGAGACCCAGTACTTC
>TRBD1|TRBJ1-2|.|TRBV28
CASSFPRTGDGYTF
TGTGCCAGCAGTTTCCCCCGAACAGGGGACGGCTACACCTTC
>.|TRBJ1-2|.|TRBV4-2
CASSQVTGAGGYTF
TGTGCCAGCAGCCAGGTGACAGGAGCTGGTGGCTACACCTTC
>.|TRBJ1-5|.|TRBV6-6
CASSSQGASQPQHF
TGTGCCAGCAGTTCACAGGGAGCTAGTCAGCCCCAGCATTTT
>TRBD2|TRBJ2-7|.|TRBV7-9
CASRERTSGPYEQYF
TGTGCCAGCAGGGAGAGGACTAGCGGCCCCTACGAGCAGTACTTC
>.|TRBJ2-2|.|TRBV5-1
CASGQGNTGELFF
TGCGCCAGCGGCCAGGGGAACACCGGGGAGCTGTTTTTT
>TRBD1|TRBJ1-1|.|TRBV7-9
CASSKGQGEPEAFF
TGTGCCAGCAGTAAAGGACAGGGGGAGCCTGAAGCTTTCTTT
>TRBD2|TRBJ2-1|few|TRBV11-1
CASRSRGTSGKYNEQFF
TGTGCCAGCAGATCCCGGGGGACTAGCGGGAAATACAATGAGCAGTTCTTC
>.|TRBJ1-1|.|TRBV5-1
CASSLVKNTEAFF
TGCGCCAGCAGCTTGGTCAAGAACACTGAAGCTTTCTTT
>.|TRBJ2-7|few|TRBV15
CATSREGGAQVYEQYF
TGTGCCACCAGCAGAGAAGGAGGGGCGCAAGTCTACGAGCAGTACTTC